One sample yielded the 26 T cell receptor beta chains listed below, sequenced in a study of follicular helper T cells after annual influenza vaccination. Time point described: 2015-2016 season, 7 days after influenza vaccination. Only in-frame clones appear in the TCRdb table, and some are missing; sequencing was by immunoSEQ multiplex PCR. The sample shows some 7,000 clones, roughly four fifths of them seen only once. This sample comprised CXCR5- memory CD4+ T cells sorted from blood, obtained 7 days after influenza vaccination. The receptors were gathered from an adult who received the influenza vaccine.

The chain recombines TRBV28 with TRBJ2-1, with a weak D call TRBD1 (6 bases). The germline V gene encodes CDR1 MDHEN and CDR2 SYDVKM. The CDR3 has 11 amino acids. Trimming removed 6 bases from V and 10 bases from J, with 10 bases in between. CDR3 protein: CASRLRGEQFF. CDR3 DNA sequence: TGTGCCAGCAGGCTGAGGGGGGAGCAGTTCTTC.

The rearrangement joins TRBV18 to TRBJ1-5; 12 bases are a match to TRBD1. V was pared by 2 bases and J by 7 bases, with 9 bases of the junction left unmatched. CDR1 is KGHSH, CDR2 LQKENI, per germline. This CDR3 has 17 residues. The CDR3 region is CASSPYSGQGAYQPQHF. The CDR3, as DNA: TGTGCCAGCTCACCATACTCGGGACAGGGGGCTTACCAGCCCCAGCATTTT.

This chain's CDR3 is CASSRELRSGANVLTF. The CDR3 bases are TGTGCCAGTAGCAGAGAACTTCGCTCTGGGGCCAACGTCCTGACTTTC. The gene calls are TRBV19 and TRBJ2-6; D ambiguous. The V end was cut by 6 bases, the J end by 0 bases, with 12 bases between. The CDR3 consists of 16 residues. Looked up from germline, CDR1 is LNHDA and CDR2 is SQIVND (reference sequence).

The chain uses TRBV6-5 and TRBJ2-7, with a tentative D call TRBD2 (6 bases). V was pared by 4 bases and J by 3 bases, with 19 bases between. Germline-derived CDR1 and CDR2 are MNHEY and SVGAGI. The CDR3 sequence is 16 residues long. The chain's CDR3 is CASSSPSTGTYYEQYF. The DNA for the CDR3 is TGTGCCAGCAGTTCCCCTTCAACCGGGACTTACTACGAGCAGTACTTC.

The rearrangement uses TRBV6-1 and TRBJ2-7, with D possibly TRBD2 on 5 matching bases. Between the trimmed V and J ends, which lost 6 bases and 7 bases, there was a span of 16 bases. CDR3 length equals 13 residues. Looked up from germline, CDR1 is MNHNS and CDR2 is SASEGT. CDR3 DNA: TGTGCCAGCAGGATCAGTTATCCGGGGGAGCAGTACTTC. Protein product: CASRISYPGEQYF.

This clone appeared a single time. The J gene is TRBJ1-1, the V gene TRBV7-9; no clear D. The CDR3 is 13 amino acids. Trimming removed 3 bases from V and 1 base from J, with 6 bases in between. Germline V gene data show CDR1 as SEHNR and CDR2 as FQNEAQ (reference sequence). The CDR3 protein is CASSLEANTEAFF. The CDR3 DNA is TGTGCCAGCAGCTTGGAAGCGAACACTGAAGCTTTCTTT.

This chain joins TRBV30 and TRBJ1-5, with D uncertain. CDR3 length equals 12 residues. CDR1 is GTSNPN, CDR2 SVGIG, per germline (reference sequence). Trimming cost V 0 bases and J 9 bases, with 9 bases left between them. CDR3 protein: CAWSVRAWPQHF. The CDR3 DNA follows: TGTGCCTGGAGTGTACGGGCGTGGCCCCAGCATTTT. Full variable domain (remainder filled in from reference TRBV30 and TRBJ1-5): SQTIHQWPATLVQPVGSPLSLECTVEGTSNPNLYWYRQAAGRGLQLLFYSVGIGQISSEVPQNLSASRPQDRQFILSSKKLLLSDSGFYLCAWSVRAWPQHFGDGTRLSIL.

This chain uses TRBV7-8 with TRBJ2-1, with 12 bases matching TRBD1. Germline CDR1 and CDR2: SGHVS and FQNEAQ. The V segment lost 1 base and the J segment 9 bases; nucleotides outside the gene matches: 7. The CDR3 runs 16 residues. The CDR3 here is CASSLVPGQGAGEQFF. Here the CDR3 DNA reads TGTGCCAGCAGCTTAGTTCCGGGACAGGGGGCCGGTGAGCAGTTCTTC.

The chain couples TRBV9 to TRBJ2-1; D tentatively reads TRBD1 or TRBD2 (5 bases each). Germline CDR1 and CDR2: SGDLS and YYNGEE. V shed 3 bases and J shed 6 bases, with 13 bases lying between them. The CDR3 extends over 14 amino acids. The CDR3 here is CASSEGPRANEQFF. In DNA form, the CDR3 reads TGTGCCAGCAGCGAGGGACCGAGGGCCAATGAGCAGTTCTTC.

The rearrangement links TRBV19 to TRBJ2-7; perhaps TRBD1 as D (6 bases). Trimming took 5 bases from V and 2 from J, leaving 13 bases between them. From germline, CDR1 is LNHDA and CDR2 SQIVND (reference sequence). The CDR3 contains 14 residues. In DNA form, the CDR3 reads TGTGCCAGTAGTCGCCTGACAGGAACCTACGAGCAGTACTTC. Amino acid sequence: CASSRLTGTYEQYF.

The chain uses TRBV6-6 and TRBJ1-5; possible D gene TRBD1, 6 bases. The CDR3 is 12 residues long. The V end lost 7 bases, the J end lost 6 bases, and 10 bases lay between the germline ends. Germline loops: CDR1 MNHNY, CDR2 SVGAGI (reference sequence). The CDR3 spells CASTLQGQPQHF. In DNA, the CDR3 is TGTGCCAGCACCTTACAGGGTCAGCCCCAGCATTTT.

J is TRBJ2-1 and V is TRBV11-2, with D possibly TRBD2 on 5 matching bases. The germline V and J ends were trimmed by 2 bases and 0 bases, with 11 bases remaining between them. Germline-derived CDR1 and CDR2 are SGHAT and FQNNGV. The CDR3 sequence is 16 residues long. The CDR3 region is CASSLRRAGSYNEQFF. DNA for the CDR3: TGTGCCAGCAGCTTACGGCGGGCCGGCTCCTACAATGAGCAGTTCTTC. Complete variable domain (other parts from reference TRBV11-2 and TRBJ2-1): EAGVAQSPRYKIIEKRQSVAFWCNPISGHATLYWYQQILGQGPKLLIQFQNNGVVDDSQLPKDRFSAERLKGVDSTLKIQPAKLEDSAVYLCASSLRRAGSYNEQFFGPGTRLTVL.

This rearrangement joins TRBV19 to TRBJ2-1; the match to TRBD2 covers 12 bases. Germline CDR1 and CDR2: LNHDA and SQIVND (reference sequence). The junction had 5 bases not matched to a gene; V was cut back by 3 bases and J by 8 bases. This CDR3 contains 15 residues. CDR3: CASSITSGGFDEQFF. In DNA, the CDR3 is TGTGCCAGTAGTATCACTAGCGGGGGGTTCGATGAGCAGTTCTTC.

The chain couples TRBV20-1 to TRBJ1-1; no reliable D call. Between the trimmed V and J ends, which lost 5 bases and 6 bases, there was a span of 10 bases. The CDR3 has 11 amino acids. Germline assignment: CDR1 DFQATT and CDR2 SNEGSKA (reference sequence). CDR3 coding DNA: TGCAGTGCTCCTGGGCAGCCTGAAGCTTTCTTT. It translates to CSAPGQPEAFF.

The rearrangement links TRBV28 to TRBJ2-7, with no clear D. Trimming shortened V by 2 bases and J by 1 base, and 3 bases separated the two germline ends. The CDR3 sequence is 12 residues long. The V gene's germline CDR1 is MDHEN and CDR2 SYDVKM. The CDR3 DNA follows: TGTGCCAGCAGTTTAGGTTCCTACGAGCAGTACTTC. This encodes CASSLGSYEQYF. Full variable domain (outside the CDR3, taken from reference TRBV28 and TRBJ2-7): DVKVTQSSRYLVKRTGEKVFLECVQDMDHENMFWYRQDPGLGLRLIYFSYDVKMKEKGDIPEGYSVSREKKERFSLILESASTNQTSMYLCASSLGSYEQYFGPGTRLTVT.

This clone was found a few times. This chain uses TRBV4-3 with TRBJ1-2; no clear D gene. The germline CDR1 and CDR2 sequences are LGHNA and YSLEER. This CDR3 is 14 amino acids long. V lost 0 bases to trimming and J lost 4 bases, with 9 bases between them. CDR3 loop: CASSQEGRSYGYTF. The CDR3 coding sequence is TGCGCCAGCAGCCAAGAAGGCCGAAGCTATGGCTACACCTTC.

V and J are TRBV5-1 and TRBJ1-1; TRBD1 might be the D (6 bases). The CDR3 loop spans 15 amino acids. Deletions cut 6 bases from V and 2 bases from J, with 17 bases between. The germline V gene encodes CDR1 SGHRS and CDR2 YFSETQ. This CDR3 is CASTLTGPYNTEAFF. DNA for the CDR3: TGCGCCAGCACCCTAACAGGGCCTTACAACACTGAAGCTTTCTTT.

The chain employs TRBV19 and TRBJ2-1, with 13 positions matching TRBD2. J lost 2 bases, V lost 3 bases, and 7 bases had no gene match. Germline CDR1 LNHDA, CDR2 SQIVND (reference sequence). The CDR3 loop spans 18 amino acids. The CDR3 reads CASSIRTSGSSPYNEQFF. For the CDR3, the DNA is TGTGCCAGTAGTATTCGGACTAGCGGGAGTTCGCCCTACAATGAGCAGTTCTTC.

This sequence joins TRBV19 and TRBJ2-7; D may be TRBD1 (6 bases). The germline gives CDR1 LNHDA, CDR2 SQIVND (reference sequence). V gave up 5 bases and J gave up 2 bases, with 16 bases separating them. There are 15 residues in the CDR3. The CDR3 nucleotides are TGTGCCAGTAGTCGGATGACAGGCGATACCTACGAGCAGTACTTC. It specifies CASSRMTGDTYEQYF. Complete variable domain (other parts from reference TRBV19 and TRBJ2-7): DGGITQSPKYLFRKEGQNVTLSCEQNLNHDAMYWYRQDPGQGLRLIYYSQIVNDFQKGDIAEGYSVSREKKESFPLTVTSAQKNPTAFYLCASSRMTGDTYEQYFGPGTRLTVT.

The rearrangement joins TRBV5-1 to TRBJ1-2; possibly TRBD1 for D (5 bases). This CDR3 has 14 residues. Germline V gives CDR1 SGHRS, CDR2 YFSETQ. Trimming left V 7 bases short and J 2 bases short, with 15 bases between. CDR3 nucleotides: TGCGCCAGCGGAAAAAGGGACTCCAACTATGGCTACACCTTC. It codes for CASGKRDSNYGYTF.

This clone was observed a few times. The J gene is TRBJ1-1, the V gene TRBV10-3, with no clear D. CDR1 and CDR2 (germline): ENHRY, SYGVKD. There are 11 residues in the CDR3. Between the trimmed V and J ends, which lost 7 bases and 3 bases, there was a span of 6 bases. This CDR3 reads CAITSDTEAFF. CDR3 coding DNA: TGTGCCATCACCTCGGACACTGAAGCTTTCTTT.

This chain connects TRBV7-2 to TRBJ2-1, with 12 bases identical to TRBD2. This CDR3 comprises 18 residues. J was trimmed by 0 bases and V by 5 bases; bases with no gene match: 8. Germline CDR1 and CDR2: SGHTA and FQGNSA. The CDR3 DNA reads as TGTGCCAGCAGCCAACGGACTAGCGGGGTCAACTCCTACAATGAGCAGTTCTTC. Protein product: CASSQRTSGVNSYNEQFF.

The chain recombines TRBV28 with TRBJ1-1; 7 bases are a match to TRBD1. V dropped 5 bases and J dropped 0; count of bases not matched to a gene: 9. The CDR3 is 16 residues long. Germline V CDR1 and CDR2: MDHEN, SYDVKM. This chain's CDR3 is CASSLNRGNMNTEAFF. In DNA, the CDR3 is TGTGCCAGCAGTCTCAACAGGGGAAACATGAACACTGAAGCTTTCTTT. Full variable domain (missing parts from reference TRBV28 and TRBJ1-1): DVKVTQSSRYLVKRTGEKVFLECVQDMDHENMFWYRQDPGLGLRLIYFSYDVKMKEKGDIPEGYSVSREKKERFSLILESASTNQTSMYLCASSLNRGNMNTEAFFGQGTRLTVV.

The CDR3: CASSYSKAGVYEQYF. The DNA for the CDR3 is TGTGCCAGCAGTTACTCGAAAGCAGGGGTATACGAGCAGTACTTC. The chain links TRBV6-5 to TRBJ2-7; weak D call: TRBD1 (6 bases). The V and J ends lost 0 bases and 4 bases respectively, with 13 bases between them. Germline-derived CDR1 and CDR2 are MNHEY and SVGAGI. The CDR3 runs to 15 residues.

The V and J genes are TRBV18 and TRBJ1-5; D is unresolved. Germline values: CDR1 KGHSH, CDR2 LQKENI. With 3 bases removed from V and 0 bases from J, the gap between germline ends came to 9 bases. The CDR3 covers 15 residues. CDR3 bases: TGTGCCAGCTCACCGACGTCCTCTAGCAATCAGCCCCAGCATTTT. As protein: CASSPTSSSNQPQHF.

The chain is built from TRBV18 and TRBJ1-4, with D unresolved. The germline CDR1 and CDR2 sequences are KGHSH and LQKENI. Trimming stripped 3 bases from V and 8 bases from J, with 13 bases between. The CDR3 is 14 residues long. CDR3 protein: CASSPGWAGEKLFF. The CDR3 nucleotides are TGTGCCAGCTCACCGGGCTGGGCAGGCGAAAAACTGTTTTTT.